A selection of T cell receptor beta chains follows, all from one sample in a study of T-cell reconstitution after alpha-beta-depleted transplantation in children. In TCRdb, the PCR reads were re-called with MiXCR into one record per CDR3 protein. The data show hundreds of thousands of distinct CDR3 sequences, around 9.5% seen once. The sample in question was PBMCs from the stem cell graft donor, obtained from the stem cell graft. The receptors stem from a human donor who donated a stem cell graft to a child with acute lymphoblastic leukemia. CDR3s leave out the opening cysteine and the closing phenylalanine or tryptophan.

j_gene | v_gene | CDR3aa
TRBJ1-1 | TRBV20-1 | SASPGNLEYTEAF
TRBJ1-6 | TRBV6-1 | ASSKRGGITGGYNSPLH
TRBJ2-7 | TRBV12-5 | ASGLSRDGRSYEQY
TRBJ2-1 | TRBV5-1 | AGSPSQGVGEQF
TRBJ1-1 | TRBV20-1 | RPKTGNEAF
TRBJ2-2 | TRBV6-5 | ASSYQDTGELF
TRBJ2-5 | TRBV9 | ASSVDGTITETQY
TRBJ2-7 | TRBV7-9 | ASSFSSTGGPREQY
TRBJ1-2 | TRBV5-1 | ASNPRRSGEGQRGYT
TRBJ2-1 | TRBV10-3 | AISRPGGNEQF
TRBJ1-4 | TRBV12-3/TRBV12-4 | ASSWQGREKLF
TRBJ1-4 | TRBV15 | ATSFQLGALSRLF
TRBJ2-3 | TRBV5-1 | ASSSRTDTDTQY
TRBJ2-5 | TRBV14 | ASSRSGLETQY
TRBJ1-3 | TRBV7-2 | ASSFTTRGSGNTIY
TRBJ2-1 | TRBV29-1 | SVGSGGSYNEQF
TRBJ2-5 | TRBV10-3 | AIMAQLGETQY
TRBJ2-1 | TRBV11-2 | ASSLATTGLNEQF
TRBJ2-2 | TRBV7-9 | ASSTWTGMNTGELF
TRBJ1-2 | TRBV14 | ASSSRHLLYGYT
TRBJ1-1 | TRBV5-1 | ASRPGPTSPTEAF
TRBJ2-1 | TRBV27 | ASRPGQLYNEQF
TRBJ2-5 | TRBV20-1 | SAGTGSQETQY
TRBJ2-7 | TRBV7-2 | ASSRDRGGYEQY
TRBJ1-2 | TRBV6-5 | ASSYSFTFLANYGYT
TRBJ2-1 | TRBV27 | ASRPSLGQGWYNEQF
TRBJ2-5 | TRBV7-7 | ASSFGSGSQETQY
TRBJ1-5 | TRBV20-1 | SAGRPGTGEQPQH
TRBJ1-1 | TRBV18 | ASSPSTGTVAEAF
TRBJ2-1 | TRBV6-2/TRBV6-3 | ASSHGLGEQF
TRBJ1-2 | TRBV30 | AWSRGIDYGYT
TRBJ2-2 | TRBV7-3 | ASSFTFRTGTGYGGELF
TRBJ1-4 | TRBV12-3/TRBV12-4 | ASTPETSLGVVDEKLF
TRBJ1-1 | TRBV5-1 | ASSFDRNTEAF
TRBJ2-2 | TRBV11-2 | ASSSRGATNTGELF
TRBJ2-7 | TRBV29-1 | SVGSGPRVEY
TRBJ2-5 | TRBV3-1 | ASSLDSEERETQY
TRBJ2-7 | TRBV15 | ATSLTLSEQY
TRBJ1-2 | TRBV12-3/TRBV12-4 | ASSPAGLYGYT
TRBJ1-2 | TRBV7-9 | ASSLGSNSLGYT
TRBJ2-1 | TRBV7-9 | ASSGTSGGAWNEQF
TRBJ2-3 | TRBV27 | ASSPTSGGPGNTQY
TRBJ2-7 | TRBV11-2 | ASSGFEQY
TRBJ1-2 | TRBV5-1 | ASGHGTLNYGYT
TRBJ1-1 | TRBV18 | ASSPISDTEAF
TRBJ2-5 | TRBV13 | ASSFLNRQETQY